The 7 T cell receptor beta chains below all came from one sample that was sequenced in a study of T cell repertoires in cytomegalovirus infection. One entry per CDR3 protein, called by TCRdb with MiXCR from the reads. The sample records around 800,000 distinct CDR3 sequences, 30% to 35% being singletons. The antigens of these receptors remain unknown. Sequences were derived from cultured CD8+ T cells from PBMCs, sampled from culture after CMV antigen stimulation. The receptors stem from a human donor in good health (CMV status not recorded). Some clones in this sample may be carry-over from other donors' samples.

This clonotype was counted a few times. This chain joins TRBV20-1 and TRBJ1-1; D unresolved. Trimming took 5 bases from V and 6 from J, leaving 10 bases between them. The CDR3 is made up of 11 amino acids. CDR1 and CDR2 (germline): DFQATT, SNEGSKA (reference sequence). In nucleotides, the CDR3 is TGCAGTGCTCAAGACACCCCTGAAGCTTTCTTT. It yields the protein CSAQDTPEAFF.

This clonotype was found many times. The CDR3 is CASSSILGRETQYF. The DNA for the CDR3 is TGTGCCAGCAGCTCCATACTGGGCCGAGAGACCCAGTACTTC. The rearrangement links TRBV7-2 to TRBJ2-5; D gene unclear. This CDR3 has 14 amino acids. Per germline, CDR1 SGHTA and CDR2 FQGNSA. Trimming shortened V by 4 bases and J by 4 bases, and 13 bases separated the two germline ends.

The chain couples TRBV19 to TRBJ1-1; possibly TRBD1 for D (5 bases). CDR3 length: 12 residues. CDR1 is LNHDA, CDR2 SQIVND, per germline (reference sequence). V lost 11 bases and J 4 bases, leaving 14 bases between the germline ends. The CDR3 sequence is CASGQGITEAFF. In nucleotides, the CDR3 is TGTGCCTCGGGTCAGGGCATCACTGAAGCTTTCTTT. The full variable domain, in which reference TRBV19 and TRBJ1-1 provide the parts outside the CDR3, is DGGITQSPKYLFRKEGQNVTLSCEQNLNHDAMYWYRQDPGQGLRLIYYSQIVNDFQKGDIAEGYSVSREKKESFPLTVTSAQKNPTAFYLCASGQGITEAFFGQGTRLTVV.

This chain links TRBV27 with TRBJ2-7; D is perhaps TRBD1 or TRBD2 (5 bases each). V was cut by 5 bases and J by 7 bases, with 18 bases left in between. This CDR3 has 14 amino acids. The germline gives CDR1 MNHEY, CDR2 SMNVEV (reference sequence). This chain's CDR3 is CASSRYGGIGEQYF. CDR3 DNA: TGTGCCAGCAGTCGATATGGGGGTATAGGGGAGCAGTACTTC.

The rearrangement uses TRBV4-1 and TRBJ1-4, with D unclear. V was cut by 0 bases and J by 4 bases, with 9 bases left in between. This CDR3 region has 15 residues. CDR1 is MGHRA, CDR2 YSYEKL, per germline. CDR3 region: CASSQDRTNNEKLFF. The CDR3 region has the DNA TGCGCCAGCAGCCAAGACAGGACGAATAATGAAAAACTGTTTTTT.

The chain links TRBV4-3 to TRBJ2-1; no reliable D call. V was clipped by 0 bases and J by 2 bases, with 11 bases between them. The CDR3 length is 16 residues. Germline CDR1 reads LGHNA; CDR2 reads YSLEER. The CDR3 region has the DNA TGCGCCAGCAGCCAAGAAGGCAGCTTTACCTACAATGAGCAGTTCTTC. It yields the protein CASSQEGSFTYNEQFF.

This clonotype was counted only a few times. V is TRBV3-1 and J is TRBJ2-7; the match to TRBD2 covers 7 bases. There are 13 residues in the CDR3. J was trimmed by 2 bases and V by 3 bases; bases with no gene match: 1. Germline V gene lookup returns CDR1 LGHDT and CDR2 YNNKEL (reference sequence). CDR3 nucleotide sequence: TGTGCCAGCAGCCAGGGACTAACCTACGAGCAGTACTTC. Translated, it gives CASSQGLTYEQYF.